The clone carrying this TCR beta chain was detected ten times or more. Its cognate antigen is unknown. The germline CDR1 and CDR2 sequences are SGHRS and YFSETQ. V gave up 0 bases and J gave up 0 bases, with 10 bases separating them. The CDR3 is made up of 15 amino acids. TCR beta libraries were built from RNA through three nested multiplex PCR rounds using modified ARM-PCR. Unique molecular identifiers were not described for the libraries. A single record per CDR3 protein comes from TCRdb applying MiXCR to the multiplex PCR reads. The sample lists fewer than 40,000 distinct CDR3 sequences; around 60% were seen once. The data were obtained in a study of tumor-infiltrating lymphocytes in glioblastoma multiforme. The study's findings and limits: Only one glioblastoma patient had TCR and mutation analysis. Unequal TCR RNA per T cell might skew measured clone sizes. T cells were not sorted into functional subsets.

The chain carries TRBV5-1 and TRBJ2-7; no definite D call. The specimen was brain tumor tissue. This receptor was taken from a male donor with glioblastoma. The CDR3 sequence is CASSLDPVNSYEQYF. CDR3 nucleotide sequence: TGCGCCAGCAGCTTGGATCCCGTAAACTCCTACGAGCAGTACTTC.